This T cell receptor (beta chain) is drawn from a study of cytomegalovirus exposure and HLA in healthy donors. The PCR used 60 Vbeta and 13 Jbeta primers. The data were produced by immunoSEQ multiplex PCR, yet TCRdb's version contains in-frame clones alone and is incomplete. The sample lists fewer than 200,000 clones, roughly 80% occurring once. V was clipped by 2 bases and J by 4 bases, with 12 bases between them. CDR3 length: 14 amino acids. Germline assignment: CDR1 SGDLS and CDR2 YYNGEE. Sequencing was done on a sample of PBMCs. The source is a male donor in good health and CMV-seronegative. V gene TRBV9 combines with J gene TRBJ1-2; D call uncertain. In DNA form, the CDR3 reads TGTGCCAGCAGCGTTTTCGGGGTGGGCTATGGCTACACCTTC. The encoded protein is CASSVFGVGYGYTF.